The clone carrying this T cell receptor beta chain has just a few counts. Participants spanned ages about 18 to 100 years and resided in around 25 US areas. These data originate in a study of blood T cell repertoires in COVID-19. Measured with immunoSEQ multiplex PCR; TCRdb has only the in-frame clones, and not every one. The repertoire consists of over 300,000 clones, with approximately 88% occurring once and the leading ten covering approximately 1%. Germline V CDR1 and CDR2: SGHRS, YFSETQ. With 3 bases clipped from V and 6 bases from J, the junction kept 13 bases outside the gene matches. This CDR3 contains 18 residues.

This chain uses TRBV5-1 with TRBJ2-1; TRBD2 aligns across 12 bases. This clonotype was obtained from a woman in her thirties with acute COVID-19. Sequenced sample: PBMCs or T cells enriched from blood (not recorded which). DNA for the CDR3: TGCGCCAGCAGCTCCTCTCTAGCGGGGGGGCTCTTCCGCAATGAGCAGTTCTTC. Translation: CASSSSLAGGLFRNEQFF.